These T cell receptor beta chains were read from a single sample in a study of blood T cell repertoires in COVID-19. TCRdb's copy holds only in-frame clones and misses some; the assay was immunoSEQ multiplex PCR. Altogether roughly 200,000 clones are present, 85% being singletons, with the ten largest covering 18%. Sequences were obtained from PBMCs or T cells enriched from blood (not recorded which). These receptor sequences come from a man aged 40-50 years who had recovered from COVID-19. Each CDR3 is given with its conserved first and last residue. D genes are given only for firm matches. Clone size is not always given. Where it is, it says once, few, many or a class for expanded clones.

TRBV12-3/TRBV12-4	TRBJ1-2	-	-	CASSGFPERGYTF	TGTGCCAGCAGTGGGTTCCCCGAGAGGGGCTACACCTTC
TRBV7-8	TRBJ2-1	-	-	CASSPGGVAGYNEQFF	TGTGCCAGCAGCCCAGGAGGGGTTGCGGGCTACAATGAGCAGTTCTTC
TRBV7-2	TRBJ2-1	-	-	CASSLVGQSYNEQFF	TGTGCCAGCAGCTTAGTTGGACAGTCCTACAATGAGCAGTTCTTC
TRBV7-2	TRBJ2-7	-	TRBD2	CASSLTSGGVAYEQYF	TGTGCCAGCAGCCTGACTAGCGGGGGAGTCGCGTACGAGCAGTACTTC
TRBV5-1	TRBJ2-7	-	TRBD2	CASSLGTSGYEQYF	TGCGCCAGCAGCTTGGGGACTAGCGGGTACGAGCAGTACTTC
TRBV6-5	TRBJ2-7	-	-	CASSFPGLPQDF	TGTGCCAGCAGTTTTCCGGGACTGCCTCAGGACTTC
TRBV6-5	TRBJ2-2	-	TRBD1	CASSYRDRVNTGELFF	TGTGCCAGCAGTTACAGGGACAGGGTTAACACCGGGGAGCTGTTTTTT
TRBV2	TRBJ2-7	-	TRBD1	CASRSSDRAHEQYF	TGTGCCAGCAGGTCATCCGACAGGGCCCACGAGCAGTACTTC
TRBV27	TRBJ2-2	-	TRBD2	CASSLLTSGSGTGELFF	TGTGCCAGCAGTCTCCTGACTAGCGGGAGTGGAACCGGGGAGCTGTTTTTT
TRBV6-1	TRBJ2-7	-	TRBD2	CASSEGLAGELSYEQYF	TGTGCCAGCAGTGAGGGACTAGCGGGAGAGTTATCCTACGAGCAGTACTTC
TRBV3-1/TRBV3-2	TRBJ1-1	-	-	CASSPGGRWTEAFF	TGTGCCAGCAGCCCGGGGGGGAGGTGGACTGAAGCTTTCTTT
TRBV30	TRBJ2-7	once	TRBD2	CAWSVARTSEVYEQYF	TGTGCCTGGAGTGTAGCCCGGACTAGCGAGGTCTACGAGCAGTACTTC
TRBV6-5	TRBJ1-1	-	-	CASSYSGLVSTEAFF	TGTGCCAGCAGTTACTCGGGACTGGTAAGCACTGAAGCTTTCTTT
TRBV11-2	TRBJ2-5	once	TRBD2	CASSLGSREGETQYF	TGTGCCAGCAGCTTAGGTAGTCGGGAGGGGGAGACCCAGTACTTC
TRBV30	TRBJ2-4	-	-	CAWSPVRQVAKNIQYF	TGTGCCTGGAGTCCCGTCAGACAGGTGGCCAAAAACATTCAGTACTTC
TRBV11-3	TRBJ1-1	-	-	CASSRRGKAEAFF	TGTGCCAGCAGCCGCAGGGGAAAGGCTGAAGCTTTCTTT
TRBV9	TRBJ2-2	-	-	CASSVVAPGELFF	TGTGCCAGCAGCGTCGTGGCCCCCGGGGAGCTGTTTTTT
TRBV4-3	TRBJ2-3	-	TRBD2	CASSQGVSGTSITDTQYF	TGCGCCAGCAGCCAAGGGGTATCCGGGACTAGCATCACAGATACGCAGTATTTT
TRBV6-2/TRBV6-3	TRBJ2-1	-	TRBD2	CASSYGLAEYNEQFF	TGTGCCAGCAGTTACGGCCTAGCGGAATACAATGAGCAGTTCTTC
TRBV4-1	TRBJ2-2	-	TRBD2	CASRSTSGRTGELFF	TGCGCCAGCAGGTCCACTAGCGGGAGGACCGGGGAGCTGTTTTTT
TRBV3-1/TRBV3-2	TRBJ2-5	-	-	CASSQGGGRKLPETQYF	TGTGCCAGCAGCCAGGGGGGAGGCAGGAAACTACCGGAGACCCAGTACTTC
TRBV4-1	TRBJ1-5	-	-	CASSQSGQNNQPQHF	TGCGCCAGCAGCCAATCTGGACAGAACAATCAGCCCCAGCATTTT
TRBV1	TRBJ1-2	-	-	CTSSQALSPRANYGYTF	TGCACCAGCAGCCAAGCTCTATCCCCCCGGGCTAACTATGGCTACACCTTC
TRBV11-3	TRBJ2-1	-	TRBD2	CASSSLGTSGSARYNEQFF	TGTGCCAGCAGCTCCCTGGGGACTAGCGGGAGTGCGCGCTACAATGAGCAGTTCTTC
TRBV5-1	TRBJ1-1	-	TRBD1	CASSVTGQLNTEAFF	TGCGCCAGCAGCGTGACAGGGCAACTGAACACTGAAGCTTTCTTT
TRBV28	TRBJ2-1	-	-	CASSLWDSFRYDNEQFF	TGTGCCAGCAGTTTATGGGACTCCTTCAGATATGACAATGAGCAGTTCTTC
TRBV7-2	TRBJ2-7	-	-	CASSLGYDSILYEQYF	TGTGCCAGCAGCTTAGGTTATGATAGTATTCTCTACGAGCAGTACTTC
TRBV12-3/TRBV12-4	TRBJ1-5	-	-	CASSFGGRQPQHF	TGTGCCAGCAGTTTCGGAGGCCGTCAGCCCCAGCATTTT
TRBV4-1	TRBJ2-2	-	-	CASSQGMRGTGELFF	TGCGCCAGCAGCCAAGGGATGCGGGGCACCGGGGAGCTGTTTTTT
TRBV11-2	TRBJ2-1	-	TRBD1	CASSLLGTAPSYNEQFF	TGTGCCAGCAGCTTGCTAGGGACAGCGCCCTCCTACAATGAGCAGTTCTTC
TRBV14	TRBJ2-7	-	TRBD1	CASSQDRGPYEQYF	TGTGCCAGCAGCCAAGACAGGGGGCCCTACGAGCAGTACTTC
TRBV19	TRBJ2-7	-	-	CASSIQGSRDEQYF	TGTGCCAGTAGTATACAAGGGAGTCGGGACGAGCAGTACTTC
TRBV20-1	TRBJ1-5	-	-	CSASLGTGQPQHF	TGCAGTGCTAGTTTAGGAACAGGTCAGCCCCAGCATTTT
TRBV18	TRBJ1-3	-	TRBD1	CASSPGTGTGNTIYF	TGTGCCAGCTCGCCCGGGACAGGGACTGGAAACACCATATATTTT
TRBV2	TRBJ2-7	-	TRBD2	CASRTSGPSYEQYF	TGTGCCAGCAGGACTAGCGGCCCCTCCTACGAGCAGTACTTC
TRBV7-9	TRBJ2-7	-	TRBD1	CASSLESGTGAEQYF	TGTGCCAGCAGTTTGGAGTCCGGGACAGGGGCCGAGCAGTACTTC
TRBV9	TRBJ2-5	-	TRBD2	CASTRGSGRAAETQYF	TGTGCCAGCACTCGGGGGAGCGGGAGGGCTGCAGAGACCCAGTACTTC
TRBV27	TRBJ2-1	-	TRBD2	CASSLLGGSPWNEQFF	TGTGCCAGCAGTTTATTGGGCGGGAGTCCATGGAATGAGCAGTTCTTC
TRBV5-6	TRBJ2-5	-	-	CASSFWVSGETQYF	TGTGCCAGCAGCTTTTGGGTTAGCGGAGAGACCCAGTACTTC
TRBV5-6	TRBJ2-1	-	TRBD2	CASSPGLAGSLSYNEQFF	TGTGCCAGCAGCCCCGGACTAGCGGGTTCTCTCTCCTACAATGAGCAGTTCTTC
TRBV6-2/TRBV6-3	TRBJ2-1	-	-	CASSYSTPNEQFF	TGTGCCAGCAGTTACTCAACACCAAATGAGCAGTTCTTC
TRBV19	TRBJ2-4	-	TRBD2	CASSPGGLAKNIQYF	TGTGCCAGTAGCCCGGGAGGGCTAGCCAAAAACATTCAGTACTTC
TRBV28	TRBJ1-3	-	-	CASSPQGGRAGNTIYF	TGTGCCAGCAGTCCTCAAGGGGGAAGGGCTGGAAACACCATATATTTT
TRBV29-1	TRBJ1-1	-	TRBD1	CSVVQGLWTEAFF	TGCAGCGTTGTACAGGGGCTCTGGACTGAAGCTTTCTTT
TRBV6-2/TRBV6-3	TRBJ2-1	-	TRBD2	CASSSGLAGTWGNNEQFF	TGTGCCAGCAGTTCCGGACTAGCGGGGACTTGGGGGAACAATGAGCAGTTCTTC
TRBV2	TRBJ1-1	few	-	CASSERTENTEAFF	TGTGCCAGCAGTGAACGGACAGAGAACACTGAAGCTTTCTTT